The rows below give T cell receptor beta chains drawn from one sample of a study of radiation and T cells in renal cell carcinoma. Some clones are missing from TCRdb's copy, which holds only in-frame ones; the method was immunoSEQ multiplex PCR. This sample carries 100,000 to 150,000 clones, around 82% of them seen once, and the ten largest clones take around 6.1%. Specimen: blood, collected from a patient whose treatment included radiotherapy and nephrectomy. The source is a man aged 45-60 years with renal cell carcinoma. CDR3s include the opening cysteine and the closing phenylalanine or tryptophan.

J gene,V gene,CDR3 protein
TRBJ2-1,TRBV20-1,CSARTGTEQFF
TRBJ2-7,TRBV30,CAWSGDRDLSWAYEQYF
TRBJ2-5,TRBV5-1,CASSPLERTYQETQYF
TRBJ2-3,TRBV5-4,CASSDPSGGARDTQYF
TRBJ2-7,TRBV9,CASSVDQGLDEQYF
TRBJ1-1,TRBV11-1,CASLSGGGTEAFF
TRBJ1-4,TRBV6-4,CASRPRGNEKLFF
TRBJ2-1,TRBV19,CASTSGGADNEQFF
TRBJ2-6,TRBV6-5,CASADRYSGANVLTF
TRBJ1-4,TRBV29-1,CSVKGGATNEKLFF
TRBJ2-1,TRBV30,CAWRREVVNEQFF
TRBJ2-3,TRBV7-6,CASSLRLAGGQDTQYF
TRBJ2-7,TRBV6-1,CASSPGGNRDEQYF